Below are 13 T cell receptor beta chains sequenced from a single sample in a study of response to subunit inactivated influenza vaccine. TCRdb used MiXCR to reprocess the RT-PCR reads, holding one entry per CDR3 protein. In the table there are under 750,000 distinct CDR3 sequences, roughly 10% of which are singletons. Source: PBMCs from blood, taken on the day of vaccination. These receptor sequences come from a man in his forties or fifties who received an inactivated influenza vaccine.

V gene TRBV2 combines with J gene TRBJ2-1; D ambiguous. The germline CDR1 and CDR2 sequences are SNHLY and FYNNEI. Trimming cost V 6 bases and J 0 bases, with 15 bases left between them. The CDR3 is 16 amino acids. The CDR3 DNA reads TGTGCCAGCAGCGAGGACGGGCCCAGCTCCTACAATGAGCAGTTCTTC. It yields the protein CASSEDGPSSYNEQFF. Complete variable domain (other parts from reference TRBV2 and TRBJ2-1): EPEVTQTPSHQVTQMGQEVILRCVPISNHLYFYWYRQILGQKVEFLVSFYNNEISEKSEIFDDQFSVERPDGSNFTLKIRSTKLEDSAMYFCASSEDGPSSYNEQFFGPGTRLTVL.

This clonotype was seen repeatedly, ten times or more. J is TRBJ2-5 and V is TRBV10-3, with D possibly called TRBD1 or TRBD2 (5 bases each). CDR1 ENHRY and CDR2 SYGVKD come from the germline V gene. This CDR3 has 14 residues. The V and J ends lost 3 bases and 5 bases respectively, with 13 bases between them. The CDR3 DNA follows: TGTGCCATCAGTGATCCAGGGCGGGTTGAGACCCAGTACTTC. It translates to CAISDPGRVETQYF.

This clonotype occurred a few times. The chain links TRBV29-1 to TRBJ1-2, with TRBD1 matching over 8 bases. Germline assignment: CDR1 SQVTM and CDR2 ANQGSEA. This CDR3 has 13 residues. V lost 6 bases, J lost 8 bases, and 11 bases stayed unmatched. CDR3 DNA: TGCAGCGTAAACAGGGGGGTAAGGGGAGGCTACACCTTC. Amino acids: CSVNRGVRGGYTF.

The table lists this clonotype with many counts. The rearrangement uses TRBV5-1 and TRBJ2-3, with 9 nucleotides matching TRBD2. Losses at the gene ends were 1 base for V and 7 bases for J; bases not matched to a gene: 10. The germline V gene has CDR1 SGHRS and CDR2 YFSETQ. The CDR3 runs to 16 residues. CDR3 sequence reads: CASSLWTSARENTQYF. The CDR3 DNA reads TGCGCCAGCAGCTTGTGGACTAGCGCACGCGAAAATACGCAGTATTTT.

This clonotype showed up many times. CDR3 loop: CASSRTANYGYTF. Written as DNA, the CDR3 is TGTGCCAGCAGCCGGACGGCCAACTATGGCTACACCTTC. The rearrangement links TRBV5-4 to TRBJ1-2; no reliable D call. The CDR3 loop spans 13 amino acids. Germline loops: CDR1 SGHNT, CDR2 YYREEE (reference sequence). The germline V and J ends were trimmed by 4 bases and 2 bases, with 9 bases remaining between them.

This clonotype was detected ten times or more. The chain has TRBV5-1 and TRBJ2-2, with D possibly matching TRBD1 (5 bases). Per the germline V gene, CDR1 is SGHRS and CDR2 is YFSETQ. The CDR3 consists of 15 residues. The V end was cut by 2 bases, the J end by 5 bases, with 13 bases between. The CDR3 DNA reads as TGCGCCAGCAGCTTAGTAGGGGATCTGACCGGGGAGCTGTTTTTT. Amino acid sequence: CASSLVGDLTGELFF.

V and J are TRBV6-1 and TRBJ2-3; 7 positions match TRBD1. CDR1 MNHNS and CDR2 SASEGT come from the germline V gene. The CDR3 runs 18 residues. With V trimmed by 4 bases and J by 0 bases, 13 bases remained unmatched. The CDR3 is CASSGRDSVLTSTDTQYF. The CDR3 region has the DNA TGTGCCAGCAGTGGCCGGGACAGTGTTCTGACTAGCACAGATACGCAGTATTTT.

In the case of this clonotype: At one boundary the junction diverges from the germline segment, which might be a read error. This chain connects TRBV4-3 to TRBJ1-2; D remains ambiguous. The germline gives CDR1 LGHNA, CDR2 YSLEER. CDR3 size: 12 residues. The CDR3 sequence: CASSQDWTTVAF. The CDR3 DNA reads TGCGCCAGCAGCCAAGATTGGACTACAGTTGCCTTC.

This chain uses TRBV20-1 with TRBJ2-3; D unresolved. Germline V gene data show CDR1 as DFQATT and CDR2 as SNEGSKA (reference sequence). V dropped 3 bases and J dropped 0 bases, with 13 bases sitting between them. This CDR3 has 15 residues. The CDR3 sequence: CSASGIRRSTDTQYF. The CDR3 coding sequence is TGCAGTGCTAGTGGGATCCGCCGTAGCACAGATACGCAGTATTTT.

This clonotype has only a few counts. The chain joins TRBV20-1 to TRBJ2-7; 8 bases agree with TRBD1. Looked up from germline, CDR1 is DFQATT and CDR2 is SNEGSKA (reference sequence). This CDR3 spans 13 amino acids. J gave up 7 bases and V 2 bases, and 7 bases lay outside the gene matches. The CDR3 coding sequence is TGCAGTGCTAGATGGCAGGGGGCTGCTGAGCAGTACTTC. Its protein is CSARWQGAAEQYF.

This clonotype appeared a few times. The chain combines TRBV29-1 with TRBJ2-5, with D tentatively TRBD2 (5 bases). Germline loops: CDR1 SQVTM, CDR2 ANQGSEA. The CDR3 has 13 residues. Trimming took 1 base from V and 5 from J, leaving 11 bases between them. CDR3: CSVEGRRLETQYF. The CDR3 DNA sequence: TGCAGCGTTGAAGGCCGGAGGTTGGAGACCCAGTACTTC. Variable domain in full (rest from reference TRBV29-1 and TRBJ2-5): SAVISQKPSRDICQRGTSLTIQCQVDSQVTMMFWYRQQPGQSLTLIATANQGSEATYESGFVIDKFPISRPNLTFSTLTVSNMSPEDSSIYLCSVEGRRLETQYFGPGTRLLVL.

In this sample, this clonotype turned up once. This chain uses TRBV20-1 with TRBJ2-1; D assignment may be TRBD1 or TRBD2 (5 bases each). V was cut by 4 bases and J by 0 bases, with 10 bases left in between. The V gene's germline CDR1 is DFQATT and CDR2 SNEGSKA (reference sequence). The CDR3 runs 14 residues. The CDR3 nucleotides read TGCAGTGCTAACCGGGACCTCTCCTACAATGAGCAGTTCTTC. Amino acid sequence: CSANRDLSYNEQFF.

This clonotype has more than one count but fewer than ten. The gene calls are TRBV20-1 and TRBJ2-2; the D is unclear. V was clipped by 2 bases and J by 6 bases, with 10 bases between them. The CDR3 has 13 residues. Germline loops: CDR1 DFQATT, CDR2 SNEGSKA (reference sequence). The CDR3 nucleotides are TGCAGTGCTAGAAGGCAAGGCGCCGGGGAGCTGTTTTTT. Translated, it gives CSARRQGAGELFF.